The next 23 T cell receptor beta chains were all read from a single sample in a study of T-cell memory formation after mild COVID-19. Each CDR3 protein gets one entry after TCRdb re-called the 5' RACE reads with MiXCR. Of some 250,000 distinct CDR3 sequences listed, 15% to 20% are singletons. The specimen sequenced was PBMCs or a T cell subset sorted from them (not recorded which). Receptors were obtained from a man between 18 and 29 years old who had mild COVID-19 (a few samples of this study predate the infection). Cell type and time point are not known.

The J gene is TRBJ2-1, the V gene TRBV29-1; D tentatively fits TRBD1 or TRBD2 (5 bases each). CDR3 length: 12 residues. Germline loops: CDR1 SQVTM, CDR2 ANQGSEA. V was trimmed by 7 bases and J by 8 bases, leaving 15 bases between them. The CDR3 loop reads CSAHPMGDEQFF. Written as DNA, the CDR3 is TGCAGCGCACATCCGATGGGGGATGAGCAGTTCTTC.

This clonotype was observed a few times. The J gene is TRBJ2-1, the V gene TRBV5-1, with 10 bases matching TRBD2. V was clipped by 2 bases and J by 9 bases; unmatched bases: 8. The CDR3 is made up of 15 amino acids. Per germline, CDR1 SGHRS and CDR2 YFSETQ. The CDR3 bases are TGCGCCAGCAGCTTACTAAGCGGGGGGGCCGGTGAGCAGTTCTTC. Protein: CASSLLSGGAGEQFF.

The J gene is TRBJ1-3, the V gene TRBV29-1, with D perhaps matching TRBD1 (6 bases). CDR3 length: 15 residues. Trimming shortened V by 1 base and J by 2 bases, and 12 bases separated the two germline ends. Germline assignment: CDR1 SQVTM and CDR2 ANQGSEA. The CDR3 nucleotides read TGCAGCGTTGAAGGGGTGCCAGGGGCTGGAAACACCATATATTTT. It specifies CSVEGVPGAGNTIYF.

This clonotype has only a few counts. CDR3 loop: CAIAGGGGYTF. The DNA of the CDR3 is TGTGCCATCGCAGGGGGAGGTGGCTACACCTTC. This chain joins TRBV6-5 and TRBJ1-2, with TRBD1 matching over 7 bases. Germline V gene lookup returns CDR1 MNHEY and CDR2 SVGAGI. The V gene end was trimmed by 10 bases and the J gene end by 7 bases; junction bases not matched to a gene: 6. The CDR3 loop spans 11 amino acids.

This chain links TRBV2 with TRBJ2-3, with 13 bases matching TRBD2. V trimming: 5 bases; J trimming: 5 bases; junction bases outside the gene matches: 4. The germline V gene has CDR1 SNHLY and CDR2 FYNNEI. CDR3 length: 15 amino acids. In nucleotides, the CDR3 is TGTGCCAGCAGTCCGAGGACTAGCGGGGGAGATACGCAGTATTTT. This gives the protein CASSPRTSGGDTQYF.

This clonotype appeared a few times. The chain combines TRBV20-1 with TRBJ2-7; D gene uncertain. This CDR3 is 12 amino acids long. The germline V and J ends were trimmed by 1 base and 0 bases, with 4 bases remaining between them. The V gene's germline CDR1 is DFQATT and CDR2 SNEGSKA (reference sequence). CDR3 sequence (DNA): TGCAGTGCTAGAGGTGGCTCCTACGAGCAGTACGTC. Protein product: CSARGGSYEQYV.

Many counts were recorded for this clonotype. As DNA, the CDR3 is TGTGCCAGCAGCTATTACGGGACCGAGGGGGGCAATGAGCAGTTCTTC. Translated, it gives CASSYYGTEGGNEQFF. This chain connects TRBV5-5 to TRBJ2-1; D tentatively reads TRBD1 or TRBD2 (6 bases each). Germline V gene sequence: CDR1 SGHKS, CDR2 YYEKEE (reference sequence). CDR3 size: 16 residues. The V end lost 3 bases, the J end lost 6 bases, and 19 bases lay between the germline ends.

Only a few counts were recorded for this clonotype. The chain couples TRBV20-1 to TRBJ2-6; D ambiguous. Trimming removed 5 bases at V and 3 bases at J, with 11 bases between. This CDR3 contains 14 residues. Germline assignment: CDR1 DFQATT and CDR2 SNEGSKA (reference sequence). CDR3 DNA sequence: TGCAGTGCTCCTGGGCTCTATGGGGCCAACGTCCTGACTTTC. Translating it yields CSAPGLYGANVLTF.

In its sample, this clonotype was seen a few times. This rearrangement joins TRBV19 to TRBJ1-2; 8 nucleotides align to TRBD1. Germline V gives CDR1 LNHDA, CDR2 SQIVND (reference sequence). V lost 3 bases to trimming and J lost 3 bases; unmatched junction nucleotides: 6. This CDR3 has 15 amino acids. CDR3 bases: TGTGCCAGTAGTATCGTCGGGACAGGTTACTATGGCTACACCTTC. Translated: CASSIVGTGYYGYTF.

The chain carries TRBV7-3 and TRBJ2-1, with D perhaps matching TRBD2 (6 bases). The length of the CDR3 is 14 residues. Trimming took 6 bases from V and 9 from J, leaving 18 bases between them. Germline lookup yields CDR1 SGHTA and CDR2 FQGTGA. This CDR3 is CASSLGGAAGEQFF. As DNA, the CDR3 is TGTGCCAGCAGTCTCGGCGGGGCGGCGGGTGAGCAGTTCTTC.

The sample holds many counts of this clonotype. The chain couples TRBV5-1 to TRBJ2-1; 9 bases are a match to TRBD2. After removal of 0 bases from V and 4 bases from J, the junction contained 8 bases not matched to a gene. CDR1 is SGHRS, CDR2 YFSETQ, per germline. The CDR3 spans 17 residues. CDR3 residues: CASSLAGLAGAYNEQFF. CDR3 sequence (DNA): TGCGCCAGCAGCTTGGCCGGTTTAGCGGGAGCGTACAATGAGCAGTTCTTC.

The chain is built from TRBV20-1 and TRBJ2-7, with a tentative D call TRBD1 (5 bases). The V and J ends lost 4 bases and 3 bases respectively, with 13 bases between them. Germline CDR1 reads DFQATT; CDR2 reads SNEGSKA (reference sequence). The CDR3 contains 13 residues. The CDR3 sequence: CSATPPDNYEQYV. The CDR3 DNA follows: TGCAGTGCTACCCCCCCGGACAACTACGAGCAGTACGTC.

The table lists this clonotype with a few counts. The gene calls are TRBV6-2 or TRBV6-3 and TRBJ2-7; no clear D. V lost 8 bases and J 0 bases, leaving 14 bases between the germline ends. Germline V gene sequence: CDR1 MNHEY, CDR2 SVGEGT. The CDR3 is 14 amino acids. The DNA of the CDR3 is TGTGCCAGCGGATCCGTTCGTTACTCCTACGAGCAGTACGTC. This codes for CASGSVRYSYEQYV.

V gene TRBV6-2 or TRBV6-3 combines with J gene TRBJ2-5, with D perhaps TRBD1 (5 bases). Germline loops: CDR1 MNHEY, CDR2 SVGEGT. The CDR3 has 14 residues. Trimming took off 6 bases at V and 5 bases at J, with 16 bases between the two ends. In nucleotides, the CDR3 is TGTGCCAGCAGCTCACTCCAGGGTCGGGAGACCCAGTACTTC. Encoded protein: CASSSLQGRETQYF.

This clonotype was seen repeatedly, ten times or more. This chain links TRBV20-1 with TRBJ2-7, with D possibly being TRBD1 or TRBD2 (5 bases each). Germline loops: CDR1 DFQATT, CDR2 SNEGSKA (reference sequence). Trimming removed 0 bases from V and 2 bases from J, with 8 bases in between. CDR3 length: 13 residues. CDR3 loop: CSARDREPYEQYF. As DNA, the CDR3 is TGCAGTGCTAGAGACAGGGAGCCCTACGAGCAGTACTTC.

A few counts support this clonotype. This chain connects TRBV12-3 or TRBV12-4 to TRBJ2-3; TRBD2 matches 8 bases. The CDR3 is made up of 13 amino acids. J lost 4 bases, V lost 9 bases, and 6 bases had no gene match. In nucleotides, the CDR3 is TGTGCCAGTCTAGAGCGGGGGTCAGATACGCAGTATTTT. Residues: CASLERGSDTQYF.

This clonotype has a handful of counts. The chain employs TRBV20-1 and TRBJ2-5, with 9 bases fitting TRBD2. Germline CDR1 DFQATT, CDR2 SNEGSKA (reference sequence). The CDR3 loop spans 16 amino acids. V lost 4 bases and J lost 6; bases outside the gene matches: 15. Here the CDR3 DNA reads TGCAGTGCTAATCCGGGCCGGCTAGCGGGGATGCAGACCCAGTACTTC. Residues: CSANPGRLAGMQTQYF.

The J gene is TRBJ1-1, the V gene TRBV12-3 or TRBV12-4; 8 bases are shared with TRBD1. CDR3 size: 14 residues. After removal of 10 bases from V and 2 bases from J, the junction contained 9 bases not matched to a gene. CDR3 in amino acids: CATSLGQGNTEAFF. CDR3 coding DNA: TGTGCCACCTCACTCGGACAGGGAAACACTGAAGCTTTCTTT.

This clonotype was seen more than once but under ten times. This sequence joins TRBV12-3 or TRBV12-4 and TRBJ2-2; maybe TRBD1 (6 bases). This CDR3 is built from 16 residues. V was pared by 5 bases and J by 0 bases, with 13 bases between. CDR3 coding DNA: TGTGCCAGCAGTCCCTGGGACATTTCGAACACCGGGGAGCTGTTTTTT. It yields the protein CASSPWDISNTGELFF.

V usage is TRBV24-1 and J usage is TRBJ2-2; 9 nucleotides align to TRBD2. The germline CDR1 and CDR2 sequences are KGHDR and SFDVKD. The CDR3 has 16 amino acids. Germline trimming cut 4 bases from V and 4 bases from J; bases unmatched to any gene: 6. CDR3 sequence (DNA): TGTGCCACCAGTGACTCCAGCGGGGGGCTCACCGGGGAGCTGTTTTTT. As protein: CATSDSSGGLTGELFF.

On this clonotype itself: Mismatch with germline at one junction end may stem from a read error. This rearrangement joins TRBV6-2 or TRBV6-3 to TRBJ1-1, with 9 bases identical to TRBD1. Germline assignment: CDR1 MNHEY and CDR2 SVGEGT. The CDR3 totals 16 residues. The CDR3 region has the DNA TGTGCCAGCAGTTACTCCCGGGACAGGGTGAATACTGAAGCTTTCTTT. Protein: CASSYSRDRVNTEAFF.

The chain links TRBV7-2 to TRBJ1-2; D is undetermined. The CDR3 loop spans 15 amino acids. From germline, CDR1 is SGHTA and CDR2 FQGNSA. V was cut by 0 bases and J by 2 bases, with 10 bases left in between. As DNA, the CDR3 is TGTGCCAGCAGCTTAGCAGGGAACGACAACTATGGCTACACCTTC. Amino acid sequence: CASSLAGNDNYGYTF.

This chain joins TRBV4-1 and TRBJ2-7; TRBD2 matches at 11 bases. CDR3 length equals 15 residues. Germline assignment: CDR1 MGHRA and CDR2 YSYEKL. V lost 3 bases, J lost 1 base, and 2 bases stayed unmatched. This chain's CDR3 is CASSQLAGGSYEQYF. The CDR3 DNA reads as TGCGCCAGCAGCCAGCTAGCGGGGGGATCCTACGAGCAGTACTTC.